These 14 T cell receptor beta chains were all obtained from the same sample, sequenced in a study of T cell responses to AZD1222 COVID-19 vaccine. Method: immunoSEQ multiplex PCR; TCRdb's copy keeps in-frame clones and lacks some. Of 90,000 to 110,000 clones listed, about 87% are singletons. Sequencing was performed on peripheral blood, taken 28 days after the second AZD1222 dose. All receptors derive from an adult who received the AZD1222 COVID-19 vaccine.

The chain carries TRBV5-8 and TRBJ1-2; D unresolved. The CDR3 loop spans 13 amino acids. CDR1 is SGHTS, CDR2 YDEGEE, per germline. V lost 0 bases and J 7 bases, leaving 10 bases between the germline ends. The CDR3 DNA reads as TGTGCCAGCAGCTTGGTGGGATCAGGTGGCTACACCTTC. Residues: CASSLVGSGGYTF.

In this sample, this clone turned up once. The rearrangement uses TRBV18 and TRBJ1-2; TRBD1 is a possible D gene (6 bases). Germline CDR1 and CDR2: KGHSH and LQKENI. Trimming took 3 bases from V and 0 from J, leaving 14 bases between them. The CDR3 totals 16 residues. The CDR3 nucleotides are TGTGCCAGCTCACCCATACAGGGACAAGCTAACTATGGCTACACCTTC. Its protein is CASSPIQGQANYGYTF.

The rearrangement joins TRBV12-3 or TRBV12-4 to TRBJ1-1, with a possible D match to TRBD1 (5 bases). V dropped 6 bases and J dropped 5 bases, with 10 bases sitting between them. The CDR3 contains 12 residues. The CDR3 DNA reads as TGTGCCAGCAGCTCCGCAGGGACTGAAGCTTTCTTT. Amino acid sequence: CASSSAGTEAFF.

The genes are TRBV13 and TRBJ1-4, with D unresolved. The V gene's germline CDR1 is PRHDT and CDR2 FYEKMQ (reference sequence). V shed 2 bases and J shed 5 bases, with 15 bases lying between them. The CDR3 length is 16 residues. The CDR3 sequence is CASSLSRGSVNEKLFF. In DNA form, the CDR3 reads TGTGCCAGCAGCTTAAGTCGGGGATCCGTAAATGAAAAACTGTTTTTT.

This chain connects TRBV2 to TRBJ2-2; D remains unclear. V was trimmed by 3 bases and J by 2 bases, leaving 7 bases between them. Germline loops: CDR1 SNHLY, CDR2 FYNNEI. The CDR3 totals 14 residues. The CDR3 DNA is TGTGCCAGCAGTGACCTCCTTAACACCGGGGAGCTGTTTTTT. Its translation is CASSDLLNTGELFF.

CDR3 amino acids: CASSLDLGSYEQYF. CDR3 sequence (DNA): TGTGCCAGCAGCTTAGATCTCGGGAGTTACGAGCAGTACTTC. The chain couples TRBV11-2 to TRBJ2-7, with D tentatively TRBD2 (6 bases). V dropped 0 bases and J dropped 4 bases, with 10 bases sitting between them. This CDR3 has 14 amino acids. Germline V gene lookup returns CDR1 SGHAT and CDR2 FQNNGV.

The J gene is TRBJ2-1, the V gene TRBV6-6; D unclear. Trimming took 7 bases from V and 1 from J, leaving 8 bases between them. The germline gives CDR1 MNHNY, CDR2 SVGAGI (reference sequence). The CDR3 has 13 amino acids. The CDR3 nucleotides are TGTGCCAGCACCCCGCGGTCCTACAATGAGCAGTTCTTC. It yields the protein CASTPRSYNEQFF.

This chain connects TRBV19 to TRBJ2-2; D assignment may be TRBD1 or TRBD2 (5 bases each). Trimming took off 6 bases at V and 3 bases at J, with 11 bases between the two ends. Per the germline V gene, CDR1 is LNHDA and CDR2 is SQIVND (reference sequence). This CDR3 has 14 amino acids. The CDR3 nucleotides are TGTGCCAGTAGACTCCAGGGAGACACCGGGGAGCTGTTTTTT. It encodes CASRLQGDTGELFF.

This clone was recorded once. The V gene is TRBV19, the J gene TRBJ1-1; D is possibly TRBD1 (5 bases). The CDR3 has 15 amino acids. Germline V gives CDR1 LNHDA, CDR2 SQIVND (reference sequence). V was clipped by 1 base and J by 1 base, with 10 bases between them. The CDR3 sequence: CASSIGNGGNTEAFF. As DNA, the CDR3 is TGTGCCAGTAGTATAGGGAATGGGGGGAACACTGAAGCTTTCTTT.

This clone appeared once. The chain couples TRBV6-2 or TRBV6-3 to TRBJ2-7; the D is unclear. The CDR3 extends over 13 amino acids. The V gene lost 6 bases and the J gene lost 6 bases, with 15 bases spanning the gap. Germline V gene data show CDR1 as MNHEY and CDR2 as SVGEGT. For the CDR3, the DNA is TGTGCCAGCAGCAAACTCCTGGCGTCCGAGCAGTACTTC. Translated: CASSKLLASEQYF.

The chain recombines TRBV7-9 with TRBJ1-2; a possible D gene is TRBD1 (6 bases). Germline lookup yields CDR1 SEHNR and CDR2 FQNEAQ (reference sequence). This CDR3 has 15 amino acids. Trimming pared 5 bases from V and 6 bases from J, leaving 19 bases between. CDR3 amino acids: CASSLRGTSWNGYTF. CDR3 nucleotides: TGTGCCAGCAGCCTAAGGGGGACATCTTGGAATGGCTACACCTTC.

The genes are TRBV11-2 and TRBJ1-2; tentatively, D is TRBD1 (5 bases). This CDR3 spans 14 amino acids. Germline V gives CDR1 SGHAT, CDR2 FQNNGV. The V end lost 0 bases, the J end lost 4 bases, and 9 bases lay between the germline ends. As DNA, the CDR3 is TGTGCCAGCAGCTTAGATCAGAGGGGCTATGGCTACACCTTC. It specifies CASSLDQRGYGYTF.

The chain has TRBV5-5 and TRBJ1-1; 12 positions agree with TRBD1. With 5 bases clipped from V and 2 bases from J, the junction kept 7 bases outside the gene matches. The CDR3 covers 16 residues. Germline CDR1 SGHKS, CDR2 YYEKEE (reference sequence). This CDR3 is CASRSGTGGGNTEAFF. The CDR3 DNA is TGTGCCAGCAGATCCGGGACAGGGGGCGGTAACACTGAAGCTTTCTTT.

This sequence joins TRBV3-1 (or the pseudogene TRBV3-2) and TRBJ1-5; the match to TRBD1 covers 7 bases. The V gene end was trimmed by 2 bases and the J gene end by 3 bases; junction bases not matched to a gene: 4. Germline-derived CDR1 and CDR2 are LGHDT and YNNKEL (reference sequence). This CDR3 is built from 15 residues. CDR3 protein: CASSQPGTDNQPQHF. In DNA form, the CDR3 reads TGTGCCAGCAGCCAACCCGGGACAGACAATCAGCCCCAGCATTTT.